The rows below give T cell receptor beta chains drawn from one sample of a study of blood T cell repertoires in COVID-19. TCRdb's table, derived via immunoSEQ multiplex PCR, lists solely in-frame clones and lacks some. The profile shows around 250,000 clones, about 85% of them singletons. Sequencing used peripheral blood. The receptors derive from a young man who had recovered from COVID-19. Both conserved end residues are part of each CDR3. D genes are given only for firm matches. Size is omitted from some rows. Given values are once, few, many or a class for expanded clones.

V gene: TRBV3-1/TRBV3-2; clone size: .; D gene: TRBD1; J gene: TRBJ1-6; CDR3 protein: CASSFRDRGTSPLHF; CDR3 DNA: TGTGCCAGCAGCTTCCGGGACAGGGGGACTTCACCCCTCCACTTT
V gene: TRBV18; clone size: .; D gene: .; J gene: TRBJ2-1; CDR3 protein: CASSPTTRGSYNEQFF; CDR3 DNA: TGTGCCAGCTCACCCACGACTAGGGGCTCCTACAATGAGCAGTTCTTC
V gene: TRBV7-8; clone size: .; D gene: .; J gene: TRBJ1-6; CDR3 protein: CASSFQRQGDSPLHF; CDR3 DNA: TGTGCCAGCAGCTTCCAACGGCAGGGTGATTCACCCCTCCACTTT
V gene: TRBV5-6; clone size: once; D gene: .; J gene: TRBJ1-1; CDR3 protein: CASSLGTEAFF; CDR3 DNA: TGTGCCAGCAGCCTCGGCACTGAAGCTTTCTTT
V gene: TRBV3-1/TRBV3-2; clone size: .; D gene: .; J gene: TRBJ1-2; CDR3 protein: CASSQDRGRGGYTF; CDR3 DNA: TGTGCCAGCAGCCAAGACAGGGGAAGGGGAGGCTACACCTTC
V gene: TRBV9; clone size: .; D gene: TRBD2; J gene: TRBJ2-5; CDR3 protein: CASSSTLAGGQETQYF; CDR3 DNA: TGTGCCAGCAGCTCGACACTAGCGGGGGGGCAAGAGACCCAGTACTTC
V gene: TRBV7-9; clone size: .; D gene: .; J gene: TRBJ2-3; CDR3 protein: CASSLGPRSLTSTDTQYF; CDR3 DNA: TGTGCCAGCAGTCTTGGGCCTCGGTCCCTTACTAGCACAGATACGCAGTATTTT
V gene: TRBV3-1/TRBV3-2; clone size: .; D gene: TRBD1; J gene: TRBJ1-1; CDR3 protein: CASSQVPGQGEAFF; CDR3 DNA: TGTGCCAGCAGCCAAGTTCCGGGACAGGGTGAAGCTTTCTTT
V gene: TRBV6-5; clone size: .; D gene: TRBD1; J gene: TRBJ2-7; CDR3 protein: CASSYSGTGPNEQYF; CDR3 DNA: TGTGCCAGCAGTTACTCCGGGACAGGACCTAACGAGCAGTACTTC
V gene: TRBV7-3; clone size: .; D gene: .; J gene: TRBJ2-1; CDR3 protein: CASSLTPPGEQFF; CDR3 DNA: TGTGCCAGCAGCTTAACTCCGCCGGGTGAGCAGTTCTTC
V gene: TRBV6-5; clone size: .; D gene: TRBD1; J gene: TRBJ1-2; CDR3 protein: CASGRTGLYGYTF; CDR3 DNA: TGTGCCAGCGGTCGGACAGGGCTCTATGGCTACACCTTC
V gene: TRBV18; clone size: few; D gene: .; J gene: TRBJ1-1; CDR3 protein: CASSPTGTSMNTEAFF; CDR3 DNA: TGTGCCAGCTCCCCTACCGGGACAAGCATGAACACTGAAGCTTTCTTT
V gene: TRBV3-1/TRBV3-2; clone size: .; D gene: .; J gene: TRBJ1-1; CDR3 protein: CASSQDHPGEDTEAFF; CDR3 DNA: TGTGCCAGCAGCCAAGATCATCCAGGGGAAGACACTGAAGCTTTCTTT
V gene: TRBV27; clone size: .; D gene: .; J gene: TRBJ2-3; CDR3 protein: CASRPRQVVTDTQYF; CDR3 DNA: TGTGCCAGCAGACCCAGACAGGTGGTCACAGATACGCAGTATTTT
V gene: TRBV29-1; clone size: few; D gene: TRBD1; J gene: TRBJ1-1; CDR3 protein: CSVEDMDRVTEAFF; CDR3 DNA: TGCAGCGTTGAAGACATGGACAGGGTCACTGAAGCTTTCTTT